Listed below are T cell receptor beta chains from one sample, sequenced in a study of blood T cells in healthy people across ages. TCRdb re-called the 5' RACE reads through MiXCR, storing one row per CDR3 protein. This table has about 1.5 million distinct CDR3 sequences, 35% to 45% appearing once. Sample: blood. These receptors were taken from a woman aged 18 to 35 in good health. The conserved cysteine and the conserved F or W are not part of the CDR3 here.

J | length | V | CDR3
TRBJ1-3 | 10 | TRBV10-3 | AISGRGNTIY
TRBJ2-1 | 9 | TRBV10-3 | AIGTYNEQF
TRBJ2-1 | 14 | TRBV30 | AWKPSPGLEHNEQF
TRBJ2-3 | 15 | TRBV4-1 | ASSQDPGLASADTQY
TRBJ2-2 | 15 | TRBV5-1 | ASSPGSGGGSTGELF
TRBJ1-2 | 12 | TRBV20-1 | SAREGQGMYGYT
TRBJ2-5 | 10 | TRBV29-1 | SVERGSNEQY
TRBJ2-5 | 16 | TRBV5-1 | ASSIGQGSRPGEETQY
TRBJ2-1 | 16 | TRBV4-1 | ASSQAWVAGGSYNEQF
. | 13 | TRBV9 | ASSVEGGGPREQF
TRBJ2-5 | 10 | TRBV12-3/TRBV12-4 | ASRPHRAEQY
TRBJ2-2 | 14 | TRBV10-3 | AIADSGGPNTGELF
. | 14 | TRBV10-1 | ASSGVDGYSTYEQY
TRBJ1-1 | 12 | TRBV30 | AWFYRGRSTEVF
TRBJ2-1 | 10 | TRBV30 | AWSIWANEQF
. | 12 | TRBV6-1 | ASSMGLADNEQY
TRBJ2-3 | 9 | TRBV7-9 | ASSLDVTQY
TRBJ1-1 | 11 | TRBV25-1 | ASSEWEDTEAF
TRBJ1-6 | 15 | TRBV28 | ATKLGGGPSWRSPLH
TRBJ2-1 | 12 | TRBV3-1 | ASSLSGSRYEQF
TRBJ2-7 | 11 | TRBV27 | ASSSVPTYEQY
TRBJ1-1 | 13 | TRBV12-3/TRBV12-4 | ASSSPHMGVTEAF
. | 12 | TRBV10-3 | AISERGEGYEQY
TRBJ2-4 | 12 | TRBV6-6 | ASSYPRDKNIQY
TRBJ2-7 | 11 | TRBV20-1 | SARDLGPYEQY
TRBJ1-5 | 15 | TRBV20-1 | SAIAGTGRYSNQPQH